This TCR beta chain was obtained from a study of OX40 agonist ivuxolimab in advanced cancers. Blood sampling took place at baseline, cycle 4 day 1, and cycle 7 day 1. General study findings and limits: Doses of 0.1 to 3.0 mg/kg were accompanied by clonal expansion of CD4+ and CD8+ blood T cells by week 6.

Profiling relied on immunoSEQ multiplex PCR, and the TCRdb table lists in-frame clones only, not all of them. The sample carries fewer than 55,000 clones, around 87% recorded once. This clone was seen just once. The target antigen is unknown. The clonotype originates from an adult with an advanced solid tumor such as melanoma, head and neck, liver or kidney cancer. Sample: CD4+ or CD8+ T cells sorted from blood, taken in a trial of the OX40 agonist ivuxolimab.

CDR3 amino acids: CSVGEGISYGYTF. The CDR3 region has the DNA TGCAGCGTTGGGGAGGGCATATCCTATGGCTACACCTTC. This chain uses TRBV29-1 with TRBJ1-2; D is unclear. CDR3 length equals 13 residues. V shed 4 bases and J shed 4 bases, with 13 bases lying between them. Germline V gene sequence: CDR1 SQVTM, CDR2 ANQGSEA.